This TCR beta chain was sequenced in a study of CD8 T cells in Susac syndrome. RNA amounts of about 0.5 to 1 ug underwent reverse transcription with random hexamers. Multiplex PCR with immunoSEQ amplified the TCR beta CDR3 across 54 Vbeta and 13 Jbeta. Using its own MiXCR run on the immunoSEQ multiplex PCR reads, TCRdb lists one record per CDR3 protein. The sample yields some 57,000 distinct CDR3 sequences, around nine tenths seen once. A word on this clonotype: Its antigen is unknown.

The V and J ends lost 6 bases and 10 bases respectively, with 10 bases between them. The CDR3 has 11 residues. Age- and sex-matched healthy donors served as the control group. TEMRA cells were FACS-enriched, with CD8+ and CD4+ T cells isolated negatively. General study results and limits: The study's TCR sequencing and HLA analysis covered a relatively small number of individuals, and the study acknowledged this.

This receptor was obtained from a human donor in good health. This sequence joins TRBV12-3 or TRBV12-4 and TRBJ2-1; no clear D gene. Sequenced sample: CD8+ T cells from PBMCs. The chain's CDR3 is CASSFSEEQFF. The CDR3 coding sequence is TGTGCCAGCAGCTTTAGTGAGGAGCAGTTCTTC.